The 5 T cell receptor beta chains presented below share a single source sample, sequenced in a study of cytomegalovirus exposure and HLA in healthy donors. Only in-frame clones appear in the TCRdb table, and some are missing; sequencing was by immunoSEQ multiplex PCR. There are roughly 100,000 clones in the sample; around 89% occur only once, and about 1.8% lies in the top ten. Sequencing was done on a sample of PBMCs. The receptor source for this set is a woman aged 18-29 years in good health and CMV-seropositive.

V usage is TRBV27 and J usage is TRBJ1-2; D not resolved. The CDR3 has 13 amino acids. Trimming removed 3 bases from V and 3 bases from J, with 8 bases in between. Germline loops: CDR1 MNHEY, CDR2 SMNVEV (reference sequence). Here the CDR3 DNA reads TGTGCCAGCAGTTTCAGGATTGACTATGGCTACACCTTC. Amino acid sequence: CASSFRIDYGYTF.

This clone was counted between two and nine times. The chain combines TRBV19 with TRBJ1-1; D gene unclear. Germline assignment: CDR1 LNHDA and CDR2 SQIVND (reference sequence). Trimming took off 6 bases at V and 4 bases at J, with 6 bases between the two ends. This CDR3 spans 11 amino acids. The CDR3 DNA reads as TGTGCCAGTAGATCGGGCACTGAAGCTTTCTTT. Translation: CASRSGTEAFF.

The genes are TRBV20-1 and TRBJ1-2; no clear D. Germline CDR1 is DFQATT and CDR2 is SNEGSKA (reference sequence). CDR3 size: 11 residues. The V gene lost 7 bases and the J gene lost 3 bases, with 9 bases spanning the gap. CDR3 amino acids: CSVSFDYGYTF. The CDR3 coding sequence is TGCAGTGTTTCCTTTGACTATGGCTACACCTTC.

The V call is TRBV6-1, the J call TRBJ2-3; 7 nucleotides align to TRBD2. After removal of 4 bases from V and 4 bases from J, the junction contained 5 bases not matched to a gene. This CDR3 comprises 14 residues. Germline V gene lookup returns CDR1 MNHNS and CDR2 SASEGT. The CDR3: CASSGLAGPDTQYF. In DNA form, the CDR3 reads TGTGCCAGCAGTGGACTAGCAGGCCCAGATACGCAGTATTTT.

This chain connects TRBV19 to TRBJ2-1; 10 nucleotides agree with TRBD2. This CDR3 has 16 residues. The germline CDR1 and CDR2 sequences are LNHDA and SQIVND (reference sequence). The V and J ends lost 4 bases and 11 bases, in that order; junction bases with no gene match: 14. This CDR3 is CASSKASGTSAPKQFF. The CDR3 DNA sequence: TGTGCCAGTAGTAAAGCCTCCGGGACTAGCGCTCCCAAGCAGTTCTTC.